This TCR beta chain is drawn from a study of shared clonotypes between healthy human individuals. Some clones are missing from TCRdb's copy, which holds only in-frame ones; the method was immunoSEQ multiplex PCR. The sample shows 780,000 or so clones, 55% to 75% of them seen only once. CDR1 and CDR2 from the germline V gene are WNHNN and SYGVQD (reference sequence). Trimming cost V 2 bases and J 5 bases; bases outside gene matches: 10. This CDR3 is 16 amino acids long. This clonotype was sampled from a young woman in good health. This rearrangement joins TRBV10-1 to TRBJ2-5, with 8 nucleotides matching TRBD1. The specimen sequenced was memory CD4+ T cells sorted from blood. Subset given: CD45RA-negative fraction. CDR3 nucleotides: TGCGCCAGCAGTGAGGCCAGGGGGCAAGGACGGGAGACCCAGTACTTC. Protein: CASSEARGQGRETQYF.